This T cell receptor (beta chain) was observed in a study of blood T cell repertoires in COVID-19. Study in general: PBMCs, B-cell-depleted T cells, or T cells provided the cDNA or gDNA that made up the material.

The repertoire was sequenced with immunoSEQ multiplex PCR; TCRdb's copy has only in-frame clones and lacks some. In the table there are about 310,000 clones, around nine tenths of which are singletons. Germline CDR1 is SGHTA and CDR2 is FQGTGA. The V segment lost 2 bases and the J segment 7 bases; nucleotides outside the gene matches: 11. CDR3 length equals 17 residues. Sequencing used peripheral blood. The receptor's source is a man between 50 and 59 years old with active or convalescent COVID-19. V gene TRBV7-3 combines with J gene TRBJ2-2; 9 positions agree with TRBD2. The CDR3 loop reads CASSLLVASGIGGELFF. The CDR3 DNA reads as TGTGCCAGCAGCTTACTCGTGGCTAGCGGGATCGGCGGGGAGCTGTTTTTT.